This is a list of T cell receptor beta chains from one sample in a study of monozygotic twins with inflammatory bowel disease. TCRdb reanalyzed the 5' RACE reads and collapses them to one entry per CDR3 protein, without DNA. This sample's table reports 200,000 to 250,000 distinct CDR3 sequences. Material: blood. These receptors all come from a human donor with ulcerative colitis or Crohn's disease, or a healthy co-twin of an affected twin (not recorded which). The CDR3 runs from the conserved cysteine through the conserved F or W.

j_call v_call cdr3_aa
TRBJ2-3 TRBV5-5 CASSSAINTDTQYF
TRBJ1-1 TRBV10-3 CAIGQMNTEAFF
TRBJ2-7 TRBV27 CASSTPGQYSYEQYF
TRBJ2-2 TRBV11-2 CASSKDTGLQLFF
TRBJ2-5 TRBV4-1 CASSQQTGIQETQYF
TRBJ2-1 TRBV3-1 CASLWRGKENEQFF
TRBJ1-2 TRBV3-1 CASSPHRGTYGYTF
TRBJ2-1 TRBV5-5 CASSLADGREQFF
TRBJ2-5 TRBV25-1 CASSTRQGSLQETQYF
TRBJ2-7 TRBV10-2 CASSRATYEQYF
TRBJ1-2 TRBV12-3/TRBV12-4 CASSFGEAYGYTF
TRBJ2-5 TRBV7-8 CASSFGTSGGGVF
TRBJ2-3 TRBV20-1 CSANLVTGQGFTDTQYF
TRBJ2-3 TRBV5-1 CASSLLGTVFSLSTDTQYF
TRBJ2-3 TRBV4-2 CASSQETSGGNTQYF
TRBJ1-6 TRBV20-1 CSARKEFGTGASPLHF
TRBJ1-4 TRBV7-9 CASSSGDRAREKLFF
TRBJ2-1 TRBV7-8 CASSLFPGGYNEQFF
TRBJ1-2 TRBV5-6 CASTPEGGYGYTF
TRBJ1-3 TRBV5-4 CASSLEAGPGNTIYF
TRBJ1-2 TRBV7-2 CASSPGINNYGYTF
TRBJ1-2 TRBV3-1 CASRPGPPVDGYTF
TRBJ1-1 TRBV7-2 CASSASDRGNTEAFF
TRBJ2-7 TRBV20-1 CSASPSRGFTYEQYF
TRBJ1-5 TRBV16 CASSPGGARQPQHF
TRBJ1-5 TRBV7-2 CASSHTGDAQPQHF
TRBJ1-1 TRBV5-5 CASSLAPFGGSTEAFF
TRBJ2-1 TRBV29-1 CSVRTYNEQFF
TRBJ1-5 TRBV6-1 CAIHPGPDLKNQPQHF
TRBJ2-7 TRBV12-3/TRBV12-4 CASSLGGWQMTYEQYF
TRBJ1-1 TRBV7-2 CASSAQRNTEAFF
TRBJ1-1 TRBV6-5 CASSYRTNTEAFF
TRBJ1-1 TRBV12-3/TRBV12-4 CASQEGHRTEAFF
TRBJ2-5 TRBV20-1 CSARPSSETQYF
TRBJ1-2 TRBV6-1 CASTPARTANYGYTF
TRBJ1-1 TRBV5-1 CASSFQGEAFF
TRBJ1-3 TRBV5-1 CASSLAGPPGNTIYF
TRBJ2-5 TRBV20-1 CSARVPVQETQYF
TRBJ1-2 TRBV5-1 CASARTGDDGYTF
TRBJ1-5 TRBV20-1 CSASRGRGNQPQHF
TRBJ2-2 TRBV6-2/TRBV6-3 CASSYSTQGRYTGELFF
TRBJ1-2 TRBV18 CASSPDRSDYGYTF
TRBJ1-5 TRBV4-1 CASSQGGAGGQPQHF
TRBJ2-1 TRBV28 CASSRGSPSYNEQFF